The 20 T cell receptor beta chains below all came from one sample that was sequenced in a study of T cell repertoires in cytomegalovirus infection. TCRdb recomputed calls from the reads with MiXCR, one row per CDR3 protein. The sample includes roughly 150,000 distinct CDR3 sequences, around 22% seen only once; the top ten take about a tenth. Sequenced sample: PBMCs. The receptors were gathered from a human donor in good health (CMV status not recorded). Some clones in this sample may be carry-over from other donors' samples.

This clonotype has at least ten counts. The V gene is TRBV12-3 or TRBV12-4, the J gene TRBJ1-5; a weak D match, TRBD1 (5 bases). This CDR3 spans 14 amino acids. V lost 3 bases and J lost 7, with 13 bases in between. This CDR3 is CASSFSGPPQPQHF. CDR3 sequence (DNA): TGTGCCAGCAGTTTTTCGGGACCCCCCCAGCCCCAGCATTTT.

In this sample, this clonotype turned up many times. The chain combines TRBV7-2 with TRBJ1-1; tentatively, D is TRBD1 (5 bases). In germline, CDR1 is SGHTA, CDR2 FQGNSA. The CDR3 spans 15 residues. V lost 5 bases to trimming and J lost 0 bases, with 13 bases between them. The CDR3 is CASSTEQVMNTEAFF. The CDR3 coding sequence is TGTGCCAGCAGCACCGAACAGGTGATGAACACTGAAGCTTTCTTT.

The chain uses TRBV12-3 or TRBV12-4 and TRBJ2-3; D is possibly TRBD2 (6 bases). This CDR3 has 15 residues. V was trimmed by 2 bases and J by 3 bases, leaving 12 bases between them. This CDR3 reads CASSLQAAGTDTQYF. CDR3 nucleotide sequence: TGTGCCAGCAGTTTACAGGCGGCGGGGACAGATACGCAGTATTTT.

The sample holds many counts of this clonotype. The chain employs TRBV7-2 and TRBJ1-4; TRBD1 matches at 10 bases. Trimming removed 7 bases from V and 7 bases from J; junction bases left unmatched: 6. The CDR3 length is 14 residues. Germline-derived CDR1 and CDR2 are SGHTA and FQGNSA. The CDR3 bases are TGTGCCAGCACCGCGGACAGGGGGGCTGAAAAACTGTTTTTT. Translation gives CASTADRGAEKLFF.

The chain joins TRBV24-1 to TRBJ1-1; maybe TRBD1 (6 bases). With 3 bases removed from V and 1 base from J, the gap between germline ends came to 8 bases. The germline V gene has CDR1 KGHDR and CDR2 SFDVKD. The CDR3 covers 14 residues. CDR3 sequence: CATSDARGNTEAFF. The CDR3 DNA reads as TGTGCCACCAGTGATGCCAGGGGGAACACTGAAGCTTTCTTT.

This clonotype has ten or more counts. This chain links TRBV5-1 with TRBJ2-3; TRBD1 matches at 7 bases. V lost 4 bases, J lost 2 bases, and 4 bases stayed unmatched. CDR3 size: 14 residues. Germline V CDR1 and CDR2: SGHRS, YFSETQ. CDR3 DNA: TGCGCCAGCAGCGCCGACAGGGCCACAGATACGCAGTATTTT. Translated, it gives CASSADRATDTQYF.

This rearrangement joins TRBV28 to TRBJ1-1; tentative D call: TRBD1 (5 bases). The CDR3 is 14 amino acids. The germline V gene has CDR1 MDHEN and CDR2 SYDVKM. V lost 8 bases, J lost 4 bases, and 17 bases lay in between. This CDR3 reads CASLPHLGGTEAFF. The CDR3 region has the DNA TGTGCCAGCCTTCCACACTTGGGGGGCACTGAAGCTTTCTTT. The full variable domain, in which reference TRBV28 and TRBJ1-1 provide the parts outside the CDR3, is DVKVTQSSRYLVKRTGEKVFLECVQDMDHENMFWYRQDPGLGLRLIYFSYDVKMKEKGDIPEGYSVSREKKERFSLILESASTNQTSMYLCASLPHLGGTEAFFGQGTRLTVV.

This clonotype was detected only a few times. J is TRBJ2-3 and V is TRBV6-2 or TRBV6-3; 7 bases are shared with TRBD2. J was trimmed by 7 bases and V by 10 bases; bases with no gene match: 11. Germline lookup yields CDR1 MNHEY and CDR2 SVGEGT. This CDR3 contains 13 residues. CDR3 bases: TGTGCCACCCTTATAGCGGGCCTCCATACGCAGTATTTT. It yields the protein CATLIAGLHTQYF.

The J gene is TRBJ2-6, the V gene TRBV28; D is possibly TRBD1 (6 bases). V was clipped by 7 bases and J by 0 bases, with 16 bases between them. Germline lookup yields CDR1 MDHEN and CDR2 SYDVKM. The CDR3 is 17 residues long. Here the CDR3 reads CASNPAGALSGANVLTF. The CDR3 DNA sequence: TGTGCCAGCAACCCGGCAGGGGCCCTCTCTGGGGCCAACGTCCTGACTTTC.

CDR3 in DNA: TGTGCCAGCAGCGGAGGGAGCGGGGGCCTAAATGAGCAGTTCTTC. Protein sequence: CASSGGSGGLNEQFF. The chain has TRBV7-9 and TRBJ2-1; 8 bases match TRBD2. This CDR3 comprises 15 residues. Germline V lookup: CDR1 SEHNR, CDR2 FQNEAQ (reference sequence). Trimming at V came to 5 bases and at J to 7 bases, leaving 10 bases not matched to a gene.

The CDR3 DNA reads TGTGCCAGCAGTATATCAGTAATCTCTGGAAACACCATATATTTT. It yields the protein CASSISVISGNTIYF. The V call is TRBV6-5, the J call TRBJ1-3; unclear D gene. The germline gives CDR1 MNHEY, CDR2 SVGAGI. Trimming removed 5 bases at V and 0 bases at J, with 11 bases between. The CDR3 covers 15 residues.

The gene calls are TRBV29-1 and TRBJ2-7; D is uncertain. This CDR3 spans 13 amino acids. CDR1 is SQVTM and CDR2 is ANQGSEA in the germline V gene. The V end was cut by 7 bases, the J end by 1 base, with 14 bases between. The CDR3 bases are TGCAGCGGAGTTTTGCAAGATTCCTACGAGCAGTACTTC. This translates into CSGVLQDSYEQYF.

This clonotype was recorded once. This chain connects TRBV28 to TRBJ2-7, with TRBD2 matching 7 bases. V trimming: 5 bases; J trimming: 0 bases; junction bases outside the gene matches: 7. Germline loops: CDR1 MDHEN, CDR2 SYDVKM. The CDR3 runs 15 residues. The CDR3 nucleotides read TGTGCCAGCAGTCGGGGAGGGTCTTACTCCTACGAGCAGTACTTC. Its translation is CASSRGGSYSYEQYF.

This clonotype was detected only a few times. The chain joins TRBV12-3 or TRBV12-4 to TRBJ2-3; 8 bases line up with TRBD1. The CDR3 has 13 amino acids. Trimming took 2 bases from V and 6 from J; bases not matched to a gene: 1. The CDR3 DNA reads TGTGCCAGCAGTTTATGGACAGGGGATACGCAGTATTTT. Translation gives CASSLWTGDTQYF.

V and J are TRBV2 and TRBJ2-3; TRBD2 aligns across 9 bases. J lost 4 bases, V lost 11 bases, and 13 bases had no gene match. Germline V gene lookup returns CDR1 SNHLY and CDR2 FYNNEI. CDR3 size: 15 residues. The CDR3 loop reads CARGQASGVPDTQYF. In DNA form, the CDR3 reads TGTGCCCGGGGGCAGGCTAGCGGGGTCCCAGATACGCAGTATTTT.

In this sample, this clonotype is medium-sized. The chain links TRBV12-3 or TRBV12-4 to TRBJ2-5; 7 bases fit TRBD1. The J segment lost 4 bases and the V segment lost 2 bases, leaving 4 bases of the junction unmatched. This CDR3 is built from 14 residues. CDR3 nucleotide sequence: TGTGCCAGCAGTTTACAGGACAGGAGAGAGACCCAGTACTTC. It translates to CASSLQDRRETQYF.

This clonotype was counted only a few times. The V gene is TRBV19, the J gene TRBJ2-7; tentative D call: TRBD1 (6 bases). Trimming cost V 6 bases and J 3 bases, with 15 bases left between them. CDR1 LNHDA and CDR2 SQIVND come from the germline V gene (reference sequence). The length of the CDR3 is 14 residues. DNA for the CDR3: TGTGCCAGTAGCTCCCAGGGGTTTTTCTACGAGCAGTACTTC. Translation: CASSSQGFFYEQYF.

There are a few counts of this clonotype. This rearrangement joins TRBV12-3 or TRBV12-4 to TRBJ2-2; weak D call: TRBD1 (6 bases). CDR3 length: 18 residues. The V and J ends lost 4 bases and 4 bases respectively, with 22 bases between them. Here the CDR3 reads CASSSQVGGKMGTGELFF. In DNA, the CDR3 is TGTGCCAGCAGTTCCCAGGTTGGGGGCAAAATGGGCACCGGGGAGCTGTTTTTT.

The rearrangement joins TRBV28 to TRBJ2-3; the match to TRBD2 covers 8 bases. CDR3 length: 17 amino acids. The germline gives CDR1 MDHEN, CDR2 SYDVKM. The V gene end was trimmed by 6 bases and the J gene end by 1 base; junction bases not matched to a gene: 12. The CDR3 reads CASSLAGLNGGTDTQYF. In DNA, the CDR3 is TGTGCCAGCAGCTTAGCGGGGCTCAACGGGGGCACAGATACGCAGTATTTT.

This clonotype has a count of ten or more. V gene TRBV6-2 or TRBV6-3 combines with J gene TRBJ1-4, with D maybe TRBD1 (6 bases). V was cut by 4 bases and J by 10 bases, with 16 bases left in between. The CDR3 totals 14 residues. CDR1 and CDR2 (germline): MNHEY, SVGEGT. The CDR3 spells CASSSTGTSAKLFF. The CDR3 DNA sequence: TGTGCCAGCAGTTCCACAGGGACGTCTGCAAAACTGTTTTTT.